This TCR beta chain was profiled in a study of T cells in Graves' hyperthyroidism and ophthalmopathy. General observations from the study: Blood samples included most of the expanded thyroid clonotypes exceeding 0.001.

RNA transcripts were the template for amplifying TCR beta CDR3 regions. The TCR CDR3 first-round RT-PCR relied on the HTBI primer set. TCRdb passed the multiplex PCR reads through MiXCR, listing each CDR3 protein once. Seen here are some 510,000 distinct CDR3 sequences, roughly 20% observed once, and the top ten hold 26%. Isolation of PBMCs was performed on 8.5 to 10 ml fresh peripheral blood. In this sample, this clonotype turned up a few times. The target antigen is unknown. The source is a young man with Graves' hyperthyroidism. Sequencing used blood.

The CDR3 coding sequence is TGTGCCAGCAGCTTTAGTCCCGGGACAGGCGGAGGTGGCACTGAAGCTTTCTTT. It translates to CASSFSPGTGGGGTEAFF. V is TRBV11-2 and J is TRBJ1-1; the match to TRBD1 covers 8 bases. Germline V CDR1 and CDR2: SGHAT, FQNNGV. Trimming removed 3 bases from V and 4 bases from J; junction bases left unmatched: 16. The CDR3 loop spans 18 amino acids.